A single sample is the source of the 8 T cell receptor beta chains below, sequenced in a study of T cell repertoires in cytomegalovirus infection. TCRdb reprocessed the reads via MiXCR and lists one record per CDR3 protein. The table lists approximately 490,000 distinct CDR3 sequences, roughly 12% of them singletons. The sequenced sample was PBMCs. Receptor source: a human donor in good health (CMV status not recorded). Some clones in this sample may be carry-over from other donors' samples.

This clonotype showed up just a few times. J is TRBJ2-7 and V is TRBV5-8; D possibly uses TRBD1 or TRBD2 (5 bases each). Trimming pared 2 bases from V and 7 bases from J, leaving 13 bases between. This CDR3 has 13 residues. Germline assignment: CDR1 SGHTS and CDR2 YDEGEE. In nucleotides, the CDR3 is TGTGCCAGCAGCTTTGGGGACCCCGTTGAGCAGTACTTC. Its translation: CASSFGDPVEQYF.

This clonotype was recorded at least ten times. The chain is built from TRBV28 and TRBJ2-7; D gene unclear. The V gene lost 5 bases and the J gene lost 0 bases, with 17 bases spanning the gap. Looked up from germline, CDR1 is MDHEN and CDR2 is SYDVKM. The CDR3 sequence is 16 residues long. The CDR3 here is CASSQRFISLSYEQYF. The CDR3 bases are TGTGCCAGCAGTCAGAGATTCATATCCCTCTCCTACGAGCAGTACTTC.

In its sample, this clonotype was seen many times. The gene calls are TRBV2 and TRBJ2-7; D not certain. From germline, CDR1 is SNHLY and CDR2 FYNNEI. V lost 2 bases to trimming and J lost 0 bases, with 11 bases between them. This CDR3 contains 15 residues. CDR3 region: CASSETYNISYEQYF. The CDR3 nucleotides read TGTGCCAGCAGTGAAACCTACAACATCTCCTACGAGCAGTACTTC.

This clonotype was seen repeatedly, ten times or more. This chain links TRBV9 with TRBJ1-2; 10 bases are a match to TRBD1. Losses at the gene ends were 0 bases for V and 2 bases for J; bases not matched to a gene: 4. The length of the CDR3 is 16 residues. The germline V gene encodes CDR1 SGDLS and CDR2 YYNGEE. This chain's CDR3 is CASSVGQGAINYGYTF. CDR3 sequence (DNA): TGTGCCAGCAGCGTAGGACAGGGGGCGATCAACTATGGCTACACCTTC.

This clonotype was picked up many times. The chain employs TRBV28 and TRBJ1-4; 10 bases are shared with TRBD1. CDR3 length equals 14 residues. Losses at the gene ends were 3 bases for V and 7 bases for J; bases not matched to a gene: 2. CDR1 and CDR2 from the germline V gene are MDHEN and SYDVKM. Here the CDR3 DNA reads TGTGCCAGCAGTTTTAGGGACAGGGGTGAAAAACTGTTTTTT. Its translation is CASSFRDRGEKLFF. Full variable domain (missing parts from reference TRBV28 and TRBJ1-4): DVKVTQSSRYLVKRTGEKVFLECVQDMDHENMFWYRQDPGLGLRLIYFSYDVKMKEKGDIPEGYSVSREKKERFSLILESASTNQTSMYLCASSFRDRGEKLFFGSGTQLSVL.

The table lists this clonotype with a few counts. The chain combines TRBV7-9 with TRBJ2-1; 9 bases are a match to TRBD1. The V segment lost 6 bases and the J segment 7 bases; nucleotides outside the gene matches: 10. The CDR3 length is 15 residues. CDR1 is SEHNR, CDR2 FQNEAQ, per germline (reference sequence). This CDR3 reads CASSSDRGFWNEQFF. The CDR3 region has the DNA TGTGCCAGCAGTTCCGACAGGGGGTTTTGGAATGAGCAGTTCTTC.

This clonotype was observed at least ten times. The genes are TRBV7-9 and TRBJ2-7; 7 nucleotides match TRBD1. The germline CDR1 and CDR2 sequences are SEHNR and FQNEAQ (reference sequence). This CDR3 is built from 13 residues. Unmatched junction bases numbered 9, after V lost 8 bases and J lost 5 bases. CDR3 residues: CASLIQGPHEQYF. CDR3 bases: TGTGCCAGCCTTATACAGGGGCCCCACGAGCAGTACTTC.

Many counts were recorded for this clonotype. This chain's CDR3 is CASRHVGTQYQETQYF. As DNA, the CDR3 is TGTGCCAGCAGACACGTCGGGACACAGTACCAAGAGACCCAGTACTTC. The chain links TRBV7-9 to TRBJ2-5, with a possible D match to TRBD1 (6 bases). The V gene's germline CDR1 is SEHNR and CDR2 FQNEAQ (reference sequence). V shed 6 bases and J shed 0 bases, with 17 bases lying between them. This CDR3 has 16 amino acids.